These 18 T cell receptor beta chains share one sample of origin, sequenced in a study of control samples from healthy donors and cancer patients. Generated by immunoSEQ multiplex PCR, the TCRdb table keeps only in-frame clones and is missing some. The sample consists of about 120,000 clones, approximately 87% of them appearing once. Sample: blood. Receptor source: a man younger than 40 in good health.

The chain is built from TRBV6-5 and TRBJ2-5, with D uncertain. V was shortened by 9 bases and J by 5 bases, with 13 bases between the two germline ends. In germline, CDR1 is MNHEY, CDR2 SVGAGI. The CDR3 totals 12 residues. The CDR3 DNA reads TGTGCCAGTATGTCCGGTCCCGAGACCCAGTACTTC. Encoded protein: CASMSGPETQYF.

The chain couples TRBV15 to TRBJ1-2; 7 bases are a match to TRBD1. The CDR3 has 12 amino acids. V gave up 3 bases and J gave up 8 bases; unmatched junction bases: 3. Germline values: CDR1 LNHNV, CDR2 YYDKDF (reference sequence). Here the CDR3 reads CATSRTGKGYTF. In DNA form, the CDR3 reads TGTGCCACCAGCAGGACAGGGAAAGGCTACACCTTC.

The rearrangement uses TRBV10-3 and TRBJ1-3; tentative D call: TRBD1 (5 bases). The germline V gene encodes CDR1 ENHRY and CDR2 SYGVKD. Trimming cost V 8 bases and J 4 bases, with 12 bases left between them. The CDR3 consists of 13 residues. The CDR3 spells CAIRGVTGNTIYF. The CDR3 DNA is TGTGCCATCCGGGGGGTAACGGGAAACACCATATATTTT.

V and J are TRBV5-1 and TRBJ1-1; possible D gene TRBD1, 6 bases. Per germline, CDR1 SGHRS and CDR2 YFSETQ. This CDR3 comprises 16 residues. Trimming cost V 0 bases and J 1 base, with 13 bases left between them. CDR3 protein: CASSLDTDRSNTEAFF. In nucleotides, the CDR3 is TGCGCCAGCAGCTTGGACACAGACAGGTCGAACACTGAAGCTTTCTTT.

Here the CDR3 reads CASRQETQYF. Here the CDR3 DNA reads TGTGCCAGCCGCCAAGAGACCCAGTACTTC. The chain links TRBV6-5 to TRBJ2-5; D gene ambiguous. This CDR3 is built from 10 residues. Germline assignment: CDR1 MNHEY and CDR2 SVGAGI. V gave up 8 bases and J gave up 1 base, with 2 bases separating them.

The chain combines TRBV6-5 with TRBJ1-5; the D is unclear. The CDR3 is 14 residues long. The germline CDR1 and CDR2 sequences are MNHEY and SVGAGI. Trimming cost V 11 bases and J 2 bases, with 16 bases left between them. The CDR3 bases are TGTGCCGCCCGCGGCGGGGTGGGCAATCAGCCCCAGCATTTT. It encodes CAARGGVGNQPQHF.

The V and J genes are TRBV6-5 and TRBJ1-1; TRBD1 matches at 7 bases. V trimming: 6 bases; J trimming: 0 bases; junction bases outside the gene matches: 7. Germline V gives CDR1 MNHEY, CDR2 SVGAGI. The CDR3 is 15 residues long. The CDR3 bases are TGTGCCAGCAGAATTGCCGGGACAGTGAACACTGAAGCTTTCTTT. This gives the protein CASRIAGTVNTEAFF.

This rearrangement joins TRBV5-1 to TRBJ1-1, with D maybe TRBD1 (6 bases). The V end was cut by 3 bases, the J end by 1 base, with 13 bases between. The CDR3 spans 15 residues. The germline V gene has CDR1 SGHRS and CDR2 YFSETQ. The CDR3 protein is CASSSLTGGNTEAFF. CDR3 DNA sequence: TGCGCCAGCAGCTCTCTGACAGGAGGGAACACTGAAGCTTTCTTT.

V gene TRBV9 combines with J gene TRBJ1-2, with no clear D. The V and J ends lost 2 bases and 5 bases respectively, with 10 bases between them. This CDR3 contains 13 residues. Germline V gene lookup returns CDR1 SGDLS and CDR2 YYNGEE. The CDR3 bases are TGTGCCAGCAGCGTCGACCTTGATTATGGCTACACCTTC. It yields the protein CASSVDLDYGYTF.

The chain employs TRBV6-5 and TRBJ1-1; no definite D call. CDR1 is MNHEY and CDR2 is SVGAGI in the germline V gene. Deletions cut 2 bases from V and 0 bases from J, with 4 bases between. The CDR3 loop spans 13 amino acids. CDR3: CASSYTVNTEAFF. CDR3 bases: TGTGCCAGCAGTTACACGGTGAACACTGAAGCTTTCTTT.

The CDR3 DNA follows: TGTGCCAGCAGTGAGGAGAGGGGGGACATTCAGTACTTC. This codes for CASSEERGDIQYF. J is TRBJ2-4 and V is TRBV6-4; D may match TRBD1 or TRBD2 (6 bases each). The CDR3 has 13 residues. Trimming removed 3 bases from V and 8 bases from J, with 11 bases in between. Germline assignment: CDR1 MRHNA and CDR2 SNTAGT.

This clone came up a few times. The chain recombines TRBV11-2 with TRBJ2-1; D possibly corresponds to TRBD2 (6 bases). V was cut by 5 bases and J by 2 bases, with 7 bases left in between. Germline V gene sequence: CDR1 SGHAT, CDR2 FQNNGV. The CDR3 is 13 amino acids. The CDR3: CASSTGAYNEQFF. CDR3 nucleotides: TGTGCCAGCAGCACGGGAGCCTACAATGAGCAGTTCTTC.

The rearrangement uses TRBV18 and TRBJ2-2; no clear D. The CDR3 is 15 residues long. Between the trimmed V and J ends, which lost 5 bases and 0 bases, there was a span of 10 bases. Germline loops: CDR1 KGHSH, CDR2 LQKENI. DNA for the CDR3: TGTGCCAGCTCAATAGTTAGAGCGAACACCGGGGAGCTGTTTTTT. Protein product: CASSIVRANTGELFF.

This sequence joins TRBV30 and TRBJ2-2, with D possibly called TRBD1 or TRBD2 (5 bases each). V gave up 3 bases and J gave up 0 bases, with 14 bases separating them. CDR1 is GTSNPN and CDR2 is SVGIG in the germline V gene (reference sequence). The CDR3 is 16 residues long. The CDR3 sequence is CAWRTLGTANTGELFF. For the CDR3, the DNA is TGTGCCTGGAGGACCCTAGGGACGGCGAACACCGGGGAGCTGTTTTTT.

This clone was seen just once. This chain uses TRBV6-7 with TRBJ2-4; no definite D call. TRBV6-7 is recorded as an ORF, its role being uncertain. The V gene lost 6 bases and the J gene lost 0 bases, with 12 bases spanning the gap. This CDR3 has 15 residues. Here the CDR3 DNA reads TGTGCCAGCAGGACCGGGCCCATAGCCAAAAACATTCAGTACTTC. It specifies CASRTGPIAKNIQYF.

The gene calls are TRBV2 and TRBJ1-1; 8 nucleotides match TRBD1. J gave up 8 bases and V 5 bases, and 7 bases lay outside the gene matches. The CDR3 covers 13 residues. Germline lookup yields CDR1 SNHLY and CDR2 FYNNEI. The CDR3 sequence: CASSTSRDREAFF. DNA for the CDR3: TGTGCCAGCAGTACATCCCGGGACAGGGAAGCTTTCTTT.

This clone was picked up one time. V is TRBV3-1 (or the pseudogene TRBV3-2) and J is TRBJ1-4; maybe TRBD1 (5 bases). The germline CDR1 and CDR2 sequences are LGHDT and YNNKEL (reference sequence). V gave up 0 bases and J gave up 7 bases, with 15 bases separating them. The length of the CDR3 is 16 residues. The CDR3 DNA follows: TGTGCCAGCAGCCAAGAGTCTCAGGGTGGAGGTGAAAAACTGTTTTTT. Translated, it gives CASSQESQGGGEKLFF.

V and J are TRBV15 and TRBJ1-2, with D perhaps TRBD1 (5 bases). V was cut by 0 bases and J by 0 bases, with 11 bases left in between. Per germline, CDR1 LNHNV and CDR2 YYDKDF (reference sequence). CDR3 length: 16 residues. CDR3 region: CATSRETGAANYGYTF. For the CDR3, the DNA is TGTGCCACCAGCAGAGAAACAGGCGCGGCTAACTATGGCTACACCTTC. The full variable domain, its missing parts supplied by reference TRBV15 and TRBJ1-2, is DAMVIQNPRYQVTQFGKPVTLSCSQTLNHNVMYWYQQKSSQAPKLLFHYYDKDFNNEADTPDNFQSRRPNTSFCFLDIRSPGLGDTAMYLCATSRETGAANYGYTFGSGTRLTVV.